This is a list of T cell receptor beta chains from one sample in a study of T cell responses to AZD1222 COVID-19 vaccine. Clones were sequenced by immunoSEQ multiplex PCR, and TCRdb holds only the in-frame ones, with some missing. The sample carries about 140,000 clones, around nine tenths recorded once. The source material was peripheral blood, sampled on day 0 of AZD1222 vaccination. The receptor set was obtained from an adult in good health. The CDR3 runs from the conserved cysteine through the conserved F or W. Fields, in order: CDR3 protein, D gene, V gene. A D gene is named only where the DNA matches it firmly.

CDR3aa: CASSSGLLSSGELFF
d_gene: .
v_gene: TRBV7-6

CDR3aa: CATSDSQGNQPQHF
d_gene: TRBD1
v_gene: TRBV24-1

CDR3aa: CASRKTSGVVYEQYF
d_gene: TRBD2
v_gene: TRBV7-8

CDR3aa: CASSFLGQGFRETQYF
d_gene: TRBD1
v_gene: TRBV11-2

CDR3aa: CSVVGAGIGLAATYNEQFF
d_gene: TRBD2
v_gene: TRBV29-1

CDR3aa: CASSSPDRGNTGELFF
d_gene: TRBD1
v_gene: TRBV11-3

CDR3aa: CASSLEGANSPLHF
d_gene: TRBD1
v_gene: TRBV5-5

CDR3aa: CASSFLGTQGSFYEQFF
d_gene: .
v_gene: TRBV28

CDR3aa: CASSIGWGYGTQYF
d_gene: .
v_gene: TRBV19

CDR3aa: CASSHGGNEQYF
d_gene: .
v_gene: TRBV7-8

CDR3aa: CATSDSGRTRAQHF
d_gene: .
v_gene: TRBV24-1

CDR3aa: CASTLSTGRVTGELFF
d_gene: .
v_gene: TRBV28

CDR3aa: CASKGKGADGYTF
d_gene: TRBD1
v_gene: TRBV27

CDR3aa: CASSEPLCENLPSYEQYF
d_gene: .
v_gene: TRBV25-1

CDR3aa: CASSSSGNNQPQHF
d_gene: .
v_gene: TRBV5-5

CDR3aa: CASSPRDRALVGELFF
d_gene: TRBD1
v_gene: TRBV18

CDR3aa: CASSLATGPRGYTF
d_gene: .
v_gene: TRBV7-9

CDR3aa: CASRDGTSNQPQHF
d_gene: .
v_gene: TRBV7-2

CDR3aa: CASSFPISQANTEAFF
d_gene: .
v_gene: TRBV28

CDR3aa: CASSSGSPGEQYF
d_gene: .
v_gene: TRBV6-2/TRBV6-3

CDR3aa: CAISESQTNEKLFF
d_gene: .
v_gene: TRBV10-3

CDR3aa: CASSLDLATGNTIYF
d_gene: .
v_gene: TRBV7-2

CDR3aa: CASSLLGLLVNEQFF
d_gene: .
v_gene: TRBV9

CDR3aa: CASSLGETAAGYTF
d_gene: .
v_gene: TRBV5-1

CDR3aa: CASSLAPWEGAFF
d_gene: .
v_gene: TRBV11-2

CDR3aa: CASSRGGRDTEAFF
d_gene: .
v_gene: TRBV6-6

CDR3aa: CASSAEHEQFF
d_gene: .
v_gene: TRBV5-1

CDR3aa: CASSVVPSDEQFF
d_gene: .
v_gene: TRBV9

CDR3aa: CASSEKASQTPQHF
d_gene: .
v_gene: TRBV6-1

CDR3aa: CASSMGQGGRGYTF
d_gene: TRBD1
v_gene: TRBV7-9

CDR3aa: CASSYSSWRNTEAFF
d_gene: .
v_gene: TRBV6-2/TRBV6-3

CDR3aa: CASLRQTYEQYF
d_gene: .
v_gene: TRBV19

CDR3aa: CASSSNTGTYSYEQYF
d_gene: .
v_gene: TRBV5-1

CDR3aa: CASSYRTLNTEAFF
d_gene: .
v_gene: TRBV6-5

CDR3aa: CASRQGPSSYEQYF
d_gene: .
v_gene: TRBV28

CDR3aa: CASSSGGVSYNEQFF
d_gene: TRBD1
v_gene: TRBV6-6

CDR3aa: CASSRAGANNEQFF
d_gene: TRBD2
v_gene: TRBV28

CDR3aa: CASSPSGTGGYNEQFF
d_gene: TRBD1
v_gene: TRBV5-1

CDR3aa: CASSLAPTENYGYTF
d_gene: .
v_gene: TRBV28

CDR3aa: CASSRSAGGTGELFF
d_gene: TRBD2
v_gene: TRBV18

CDR3aa: CASSLKTGGTEAFF
d_gene: TRBD1
v_gene: TRBV3-1/TRBV3-2

CDR3aa: CASSPRGGFETQYF
d_gene: .
v_gene: TRBV2

CDR3aa: CASSHRQGFSDTIYF
d_gene: TRBD1
v_gene: TRBV4-1

CDR3aa: CASTTRGGTEAFF
d_gene: .
v_gene: TRBV3-1/TRBV3-2

CDR3aa: CASSHSALQGGTEAFF
d_gene: .
v_gene: TRBV5-4

CDR3aa: CASSQDRDLFARSRYNEQFF
d_gene: .
v_gene: TRBV4-1

CDR3aa: CTTGQGNGEKLFF
d_gene: TRBD1
v_gene: TRBV10-3

CDR3aa: CASSAPGGTDTQYF
d_gene: .
v_gene: TRBV5-4

CDR3aa: CASSRQGARDTQYF
d_gene: TRBD1
v_gene: TRBV14

CDR3aa: CASSWSEINEQFF
d_gene: .
v_gene: TRBV7-8

CDR3aa: CASSHEYSSYEQYF
d_gene: .
v_gene: TRBV28

CDR3aa: CASSLGSLSTNEKLFF
d_gene: .
v_gene: TRBV5-1

CDR3aa: CSVQPGRGRRADTQYF
d_gene: .
v_gene: TRBV29-1